Listed below are T cell receptor beta chains from one sample, sequenced in a study of OX40 agonist ivuxolimab in advanced cancers. The protocol was immunoSEQ multiplex PCR, while the TCRdb copy is restricted to in-frame clones and leaves out a portion. Of about 77,000 clones in the sample, approximately 84% were seen once. This specimen consisted of CD4+ or CD8+ T cells sorted from blood, obtained in a trial of the OX40 agonist ivuxolimab. These receptors were collected from an adult with an advanced solid tumor such as melanoma, head and neck, liver or kidney cancer. Both conserved end residues are part of each CDR3. A D gene is named only where the DNA matches it firmly.

d_call j_call v_call cdr3_aa
. TRBJ2-5 TRBV6-1 CASTPQETQYF
. TRBJ2-1 TRBV5-1 CASSLGTHIGEQFF
. TRBJ1-1 TRBV14 CASRPLQWFGGANTEAFF
. TRBJ1-6 TRBV4-3 CASSQDLVDWSYNSPLHF
. TRBJ2-7 TRBV13 CASSPGPYEQYF
. TRBJ1-1 TRBV7-6 CASSLDGPGGLNTEAFF
. TRBJ2-6 TRBV18 CASSPPGHFSGANVLTF
. TRBJ2-7 TRBV2 CASSEAVYEQYF
. TRBJ1-2 TRBV6-1 CASSDLGVGGYTF
TRBD1 TRBJ2-7 TRBV19 CASSGQGSYEQYF
TRBD2 TRBJ2-3 TRBV7-2 CASSLGTSANTQYF
. TRBJ2-7 TRBV6-5 CASARLPYEQYF
. TRBJ2-3 TRBV7-2 CASSFPGASTDTQYF
. TRBJ2-1 TRBV29-1 CSGGTDYNEQFF
TRBD1 TRBJ1-5 TRBV7-9 CASSFGTGGDPQHF
. TRBJ1-1 TRBV7-9 CASSSSGTEAEAFF
. TRBJ2-7 TRBV7-9 CASSLGQVREQYF
TRBD1 TRBJ1-6 TRBV27 CASNGRTGGSPLHF
. TRBJ1-1 TRBV7-9 CASSFPNTEAFF
. TRBJ2-3 TRBV2 CASSEAKGGATDTQYF
TRBD2 TRBJ2-1 TRBV27 CASSTILRTSYEQFF
. TRBJ2-3 TRBV12-5 CASGSWADTQYF
. TRBJ1-3 TRBV7-9 CASSSPATGNTIYF
TRBD2 TRBJ2-3 TRBV11-3 CASSPRRLAGDHTQYF
. TRBJ2-1 TRBV28 CASRGYNEQFF
TRBD2 TRBJ2-3 TRBV18 CASSRGYSGNADTQYF
. TRBJ1-2 TRBV10-1 CASSEGVNYGYTF